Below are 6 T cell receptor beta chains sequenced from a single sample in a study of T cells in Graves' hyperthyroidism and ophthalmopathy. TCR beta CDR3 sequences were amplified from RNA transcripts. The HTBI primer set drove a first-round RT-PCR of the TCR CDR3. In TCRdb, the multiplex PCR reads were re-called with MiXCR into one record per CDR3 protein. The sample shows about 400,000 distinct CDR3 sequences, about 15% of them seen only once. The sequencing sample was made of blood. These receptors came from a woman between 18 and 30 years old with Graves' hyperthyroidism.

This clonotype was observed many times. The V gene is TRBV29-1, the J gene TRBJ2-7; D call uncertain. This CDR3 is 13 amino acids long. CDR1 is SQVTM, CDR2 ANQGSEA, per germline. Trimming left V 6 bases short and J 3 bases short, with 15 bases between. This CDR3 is CSVRRPENYEQYF. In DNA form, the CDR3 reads TGCAGCGTGAGACGGCCCGAGAACTACGAGCAGTACTTC.

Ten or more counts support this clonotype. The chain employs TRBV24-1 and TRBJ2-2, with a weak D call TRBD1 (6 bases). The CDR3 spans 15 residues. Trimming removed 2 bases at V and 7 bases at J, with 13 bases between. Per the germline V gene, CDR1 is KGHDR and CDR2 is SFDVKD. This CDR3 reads CATSDSQGIHGELFF. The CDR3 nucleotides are TGTGCCACCAGTGATTCACAGGGTATTCACGGGGAGCTGTTTTTT.

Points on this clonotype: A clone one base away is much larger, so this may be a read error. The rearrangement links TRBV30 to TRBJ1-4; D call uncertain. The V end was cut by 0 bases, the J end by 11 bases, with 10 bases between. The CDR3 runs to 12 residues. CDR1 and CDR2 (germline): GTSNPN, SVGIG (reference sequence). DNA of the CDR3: TGTGCCTGGAGTGTACCCCACGTGAAACTGTTTTTT. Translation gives CAWSVPHVKLFF.

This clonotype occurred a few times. CDR3 protein: CASSVAPSGGATETQYF. CDR3 coding DNA: TGTGCCAGCAGCGTAGCCCCTAGCGGGGGGGCCACAGAGACCCAGTACTTC. This chain joins TRBV9 and TRBJ2-5; TRBD2 agrees at 12 bases. V shed 0 bases, J shed 4 bases, and the junction held 7 bases outside the gene matches. Germline CDR1 reads SGDLS; CDR2 reads YYNGEE. The CDR3 has 17 amino acids.

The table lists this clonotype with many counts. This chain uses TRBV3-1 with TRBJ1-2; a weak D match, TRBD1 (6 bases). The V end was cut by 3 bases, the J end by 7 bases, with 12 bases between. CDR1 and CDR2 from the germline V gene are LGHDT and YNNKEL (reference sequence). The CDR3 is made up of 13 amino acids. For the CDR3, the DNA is TGTGCCAGCAGCCACCGGGACACCCTTGGCTACACCTTC. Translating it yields CASSHRDTLGYTF.

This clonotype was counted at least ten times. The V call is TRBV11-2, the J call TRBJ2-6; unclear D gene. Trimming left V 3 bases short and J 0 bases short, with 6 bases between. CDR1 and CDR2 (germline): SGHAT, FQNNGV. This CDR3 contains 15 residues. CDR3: CASSLAFSGANVLTF. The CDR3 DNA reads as TGTGCCAGCAGCTTGGCCTTCTCTGGGGCCAACGTCCTGACTTTC.